This T cell receptor (beta chain) came from a study of Ad26.COV2.S vaccination and SARS-CoV-2 variants. Study overall: Dosing was one shot or two shots 56 days apart. Study-wide results and limits: Spike-specific TCR breadth in vaccine recipients exceeded that seen in placebo recipients.

The CDR3 extends over 14 amino acids. Deletions cut 2 bases from V and 14 bases from J, with 16 bases between. The germline CDR1 and CDR2 sequences are MGHDK and SYGVNS. Treatment of the sample: 15 to 20 received Ad26.COV2.S at low or high dose, single or two shots; several received placebo; per-sample allocation not given. Samples were taken on day 63 after the first vaccine or placebo injection. Using immunoSEQ multiplex PCR, the repertoire was profiled, and TCRdb retains in-frame clones only, with some absent. The data contain some 450,000 clones, 90% of them singletons. Details on this clone: The antigen is undetermined.

The clonotype originates from a person between 18 and 65 years old who received the Ad26.COV2.S COVID-19 vaccine or a placebo. The V gene is TRBV25-1, the J gene TRBJ1-6, with D unclear. The sample was peripheral blood, taken in a trial of Ad26.COV2.S vaccine versus placebo. Here the CDR3 reads CASSEDPRVGTLHF. The CDR3 bases are TGTGCCAGCAGTGAAGACCCCCGAGTTGGGACCCTCCACTTT.